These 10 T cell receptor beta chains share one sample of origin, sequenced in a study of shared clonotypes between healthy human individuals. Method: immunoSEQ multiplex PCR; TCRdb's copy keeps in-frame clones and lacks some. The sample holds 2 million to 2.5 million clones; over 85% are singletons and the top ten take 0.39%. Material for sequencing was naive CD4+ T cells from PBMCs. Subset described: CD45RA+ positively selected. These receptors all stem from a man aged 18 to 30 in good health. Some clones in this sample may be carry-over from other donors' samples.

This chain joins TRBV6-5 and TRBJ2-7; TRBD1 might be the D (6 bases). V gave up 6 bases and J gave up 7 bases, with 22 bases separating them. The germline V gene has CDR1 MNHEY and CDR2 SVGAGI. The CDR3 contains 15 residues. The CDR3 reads CASSLGQTSRNEQYF. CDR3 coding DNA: TGTGCCAGCAGCCTCGGACAGACCAGTCGCAATGAGCAGTACTTC.

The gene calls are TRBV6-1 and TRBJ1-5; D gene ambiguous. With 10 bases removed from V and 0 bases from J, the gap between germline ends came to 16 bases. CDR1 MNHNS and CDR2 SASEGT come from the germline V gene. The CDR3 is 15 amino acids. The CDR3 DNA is TGTGCCACCTTTTCGAGTGATTCTAGCAATCAGCCCCAGCATTTT. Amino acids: CATFSSDSSNQPQHF.

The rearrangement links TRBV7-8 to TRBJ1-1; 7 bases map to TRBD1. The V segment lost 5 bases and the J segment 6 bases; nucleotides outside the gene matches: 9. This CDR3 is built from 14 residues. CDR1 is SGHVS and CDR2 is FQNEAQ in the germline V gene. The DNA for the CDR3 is TGTGCCAGCAGCAGCACCGGGACAGAACCTGAAGCTTTCTTT. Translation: CASSSTGTEPEAFF. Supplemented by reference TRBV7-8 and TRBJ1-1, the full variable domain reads GAGVSQSPRYKVAKRGQDVALRCDPISGHVSLFWYQQALGQGPEFLTYFQNEAQLDKSGLPSDRFFAERPEGSVSTLKIQRTQQEDSAVYLCASSSTGTEPEAFFGQGTRLTVV.

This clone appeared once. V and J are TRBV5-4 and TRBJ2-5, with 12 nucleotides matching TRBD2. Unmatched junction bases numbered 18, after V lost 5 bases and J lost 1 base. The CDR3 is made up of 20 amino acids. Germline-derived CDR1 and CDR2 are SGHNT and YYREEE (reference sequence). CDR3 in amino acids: CASRLSRTSGILTGQETQYF. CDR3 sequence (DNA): TGTGCCAGCAGGTTATCCAGGACTAGCGGGATCTTAACTGGCCAAGAGACCCAGTACTTC.

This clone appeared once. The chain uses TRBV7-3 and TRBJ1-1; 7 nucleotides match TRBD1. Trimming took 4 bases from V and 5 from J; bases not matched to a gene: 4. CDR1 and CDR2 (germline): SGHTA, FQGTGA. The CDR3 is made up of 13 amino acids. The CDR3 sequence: CASSYQQGTEAFF. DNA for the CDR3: TGTGCCAGCAGCTACCAACAGGGGACTGAAGCTTTCTTT.

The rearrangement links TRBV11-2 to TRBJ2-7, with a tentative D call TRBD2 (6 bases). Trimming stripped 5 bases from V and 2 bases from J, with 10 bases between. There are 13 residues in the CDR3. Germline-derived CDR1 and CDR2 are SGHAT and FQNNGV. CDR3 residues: CASSRGLPYEQYF. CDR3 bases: TGTGCCAGCAGCAGGGGACTGCCCTACGAGCAGTACTTC.

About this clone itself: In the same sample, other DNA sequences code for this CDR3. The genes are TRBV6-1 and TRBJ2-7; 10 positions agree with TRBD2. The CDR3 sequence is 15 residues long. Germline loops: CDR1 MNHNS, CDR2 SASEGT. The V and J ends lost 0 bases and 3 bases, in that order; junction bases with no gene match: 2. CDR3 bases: TGTGCCAGCAGTGAAGCACCTAGCGGGGGCTACGAGCAGTACTTC. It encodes CASSEAPSGGYEQYF.

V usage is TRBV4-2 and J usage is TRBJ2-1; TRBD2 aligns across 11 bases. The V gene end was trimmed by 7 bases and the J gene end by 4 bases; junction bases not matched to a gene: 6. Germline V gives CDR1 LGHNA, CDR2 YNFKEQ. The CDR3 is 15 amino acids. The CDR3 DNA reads TGTGCCAGCAAATCAAGACTAGCGGGATACAATGAGCAGTTCTTC. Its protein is CASKSRLAGYNEQFF.

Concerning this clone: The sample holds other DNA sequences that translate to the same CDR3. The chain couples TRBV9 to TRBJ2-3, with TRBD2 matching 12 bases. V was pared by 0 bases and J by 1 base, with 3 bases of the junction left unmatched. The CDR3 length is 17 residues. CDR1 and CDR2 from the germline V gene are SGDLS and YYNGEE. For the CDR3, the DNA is TGTGCCAGCAGCGTAGGGGGACTAGCGGGCGGCACAGATACGCAGTATTTT. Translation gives CASSVGGLAGGTDTQYF.

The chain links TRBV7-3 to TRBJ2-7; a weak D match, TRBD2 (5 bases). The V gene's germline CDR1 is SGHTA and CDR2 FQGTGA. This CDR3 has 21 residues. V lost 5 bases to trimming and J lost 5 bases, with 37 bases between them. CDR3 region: CASSHPNNWPAVTPRVHEQYF. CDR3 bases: TGTGCCAGCAGCCATCCGAATAACTGGCCAGCGGTCACCCCAAGGGTCCACGAGCAGTACTTC. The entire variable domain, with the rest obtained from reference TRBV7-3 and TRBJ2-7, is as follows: GAGVSQTPSNKVTEKGKYVELRCDPISGHTALYWYRQSLGQGPEFLIYFQGTGAADDSGLPNDRFFAVRPEGSVSTLKIQRTERGDSAVYLCASSHPNNWPAVTPRVHEQYFGPGTRLTVT.